This T cell receptor beta chain originates from a study of tumor and adjacent non-tumor tissue in lung cancer (dated by TCRdb to 2016 to 2019). Broadly, across the study: Of the cohort, more than ten patients had adenocarcinoma, 2 had squamous cell carcinoma and 1 had small cell lung cancer. Among the roughly 15 patients, ages ranged from roughly 31 to 76 years, some ten were men and 5 were women, and disease was TNM stage I to III. A total of 95 million to 150 million productive TCRbeta reads were generated by sequencing, corresponding to an average of approximately 4.5 million reads per sample. The study compared bulk TCRbeta repertoires between lung tumor tissue and matched distant non-tumor lung tissue from some 14 lung cancer patients. For each patient, one tumor sample and one normal lung sample were taken, giving thirty paired specimens that underwent TCRbeta CDR3 sequencing. General findings and caveats noted by the study authors: Significantly higher TCR diversity was found in younger patients, and higher tumor TCR diversity was associated with shorter overall and disease-free survival. Because peripheral blood was not sequenced, the blood TCRbeta repertoires of the lung cancer patients in the study went unexamined. Only around 15 patients were included in the cohort, and the need for larger samples and more detailed clinical data was noted by the authors. In normal lung, the top 100 clones accounted for a significantly larger cumulative share of the repertoire than in tumor tissue. Tumor tissue showed significantly higher TCR diversity (inverse Simpson) than normal lung tissue, at about 410 vs 180 (P = 0.0075, Mann-Whitney U test). The sequencing platform is not named in the methods, and unique molecular identifiers are not mentioned.

Concerning this clonotype itself: This clone's antigen is unknown. Base qualities were left out, and no much larger clone turns up one base away.

RNA was isolated from bulk, unsorted tissue, and RNA quality was assessed with a NanoDrop ND-1000 and an Agilent 2100. All donors had newly diagnosed lung cancer, had not received prior chemotherapy, and were admitted for thoracic surgery in China between August and November 2014. Patients with previous radiotherapy or chemotherapy, or with another concurrent cancer, were excluded from the study. Surgical tissue pieces of about 1-2.3 cm3 were preserved in RNAlater solution and were kept at -80 degrees C until use. CDR1 SQVTM and CDR2 ANQGSEA are derived from the germline V gene. V loses 7 bases, J loses 2 bases, and the germline ends lie 14 bases apart. There are 13 amino acids in the CDR3, from cysteine to phenylalanine inclusive. CDR3 DNA is the only sequence kept; it has 39 bases, read in frame from the first base. Receptor libraries were prepared by multiplex PCR. TCRdb records Illumina HiSeq 2500 as the sequencer. TCRbeta libraries were built by three rounds of nested PCR using primers (Table S4), following protocols modified from ARM-PCR. Before sequencing, PCR products of 200-500 bp were cut from the gel and purified using the QIAquick gel extraction kit. In the source study's methods: Reads were cleaned using Trimmomatic, were merged into complete CDR3 sequences using FLASH, and were assigned to V(D)J germline segments using MiTCR. Clonal diversity was computed as the inverse Simpson's index with VDJtools. In-frame sequences without a premature stop codon were defined as productive reads. TCRdb trimmed public reads at Q25 via fastp, called clones via MiXCR and kept in-frame beta chains. Rows with a matching CDR3 protein are joined into one entry that keeps the most common DNA and genes. The V and J calls were determined by TCRdb, not by the authors. For this sample the table gives about 140,000 distinct CDR3 sequences, of which around two thirds were detected only once. 15% to 20% of the sample rests with the top ten.

This TCR was recovered from a man aged 55 to 70 with small cell lung cancer. The sequence links TRBV29-1 to TRBJ1-1, and the D gene may be TRBD1, 5 bases matching. Sequencing input: lung tumor tissue. The DNA sequence is as follows: TGCAGCGCCTTGGGGGATGTTAACACTGAAGCTTTCTTT. Protein translation: CSALGDVNTEAFF. Supplemented by the reference TRBV29-1 and TRBJ1-1 proteins around the CDR3, the complete variable domain is SAVISQKPSRDICQRGTSLTIQCQVDSQVTMMFWYRQQPGQSLTLIATANQGSEATYESGFVIDKFPISRPNLTFSTLTVSNMSPEDSSIYLCSALGDVNTEAFFGQGTRLTVV.